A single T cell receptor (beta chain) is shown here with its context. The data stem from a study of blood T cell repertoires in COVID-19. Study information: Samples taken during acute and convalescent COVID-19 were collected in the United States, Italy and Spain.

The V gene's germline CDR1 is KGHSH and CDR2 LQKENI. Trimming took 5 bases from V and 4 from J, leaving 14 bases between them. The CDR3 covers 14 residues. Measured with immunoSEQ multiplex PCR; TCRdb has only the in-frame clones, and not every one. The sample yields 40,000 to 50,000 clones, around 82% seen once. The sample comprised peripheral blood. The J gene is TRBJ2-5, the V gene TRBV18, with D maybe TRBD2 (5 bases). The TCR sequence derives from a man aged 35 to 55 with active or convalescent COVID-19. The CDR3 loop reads CASSLDVSGETQYF. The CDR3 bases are TGTGCCAGCTCATTGGATGTGAGCGGAGAGACCCAGTACTTC.